This TCR beta chain emerged from a study of patients and donors after allogeneic stem cell transplantation. A single record per CDR3 protein comes from TCRdb applying MiXCR to the RT-PCR reads. The sample includes tens of thousands of distinct CDR3 sequences, about 31% of them seen just once. CDR1 SGDLS and CDR2 YYNGEE come from the germline V gene. V gave up 3 bases and J gave up 0 bases, with 12 bases separating them. The CDR3 runs to 15 residues. Sequenced sample: blood, either unsorted or a sorted T cell fraction (not recorded which). The TCR was taken from a human donor who was either an allogeneic HSCT recipient or a stem cell or donor lymphocyte infusion donor (not recorded which). It is not recorded whose cells these are; they may come from a transplant donor. The chain joins TRBV9 to TRBJ1-1; D remains unclear. The CDR3 reads CASSASGRMNTEAFF. CDR3 sequence (DNA): TGTGCCAGCAGCGCCTCCGGGAGAATGAACACTGAAGCTTTCTTT.